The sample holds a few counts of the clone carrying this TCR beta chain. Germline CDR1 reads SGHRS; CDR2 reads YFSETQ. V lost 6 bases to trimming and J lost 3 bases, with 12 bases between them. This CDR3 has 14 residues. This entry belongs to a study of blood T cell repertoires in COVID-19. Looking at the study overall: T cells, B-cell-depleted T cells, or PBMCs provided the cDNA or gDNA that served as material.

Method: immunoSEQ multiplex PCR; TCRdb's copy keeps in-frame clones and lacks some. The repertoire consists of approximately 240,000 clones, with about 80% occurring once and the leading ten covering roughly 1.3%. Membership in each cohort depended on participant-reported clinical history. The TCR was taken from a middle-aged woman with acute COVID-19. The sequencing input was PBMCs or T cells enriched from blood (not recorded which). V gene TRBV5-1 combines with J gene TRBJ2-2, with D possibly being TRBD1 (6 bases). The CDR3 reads CASTHPGDTGELFF. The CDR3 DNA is TGCGCCAGCACCCATCCAGGGGACACCGGGGAGCTGTTTTTT.